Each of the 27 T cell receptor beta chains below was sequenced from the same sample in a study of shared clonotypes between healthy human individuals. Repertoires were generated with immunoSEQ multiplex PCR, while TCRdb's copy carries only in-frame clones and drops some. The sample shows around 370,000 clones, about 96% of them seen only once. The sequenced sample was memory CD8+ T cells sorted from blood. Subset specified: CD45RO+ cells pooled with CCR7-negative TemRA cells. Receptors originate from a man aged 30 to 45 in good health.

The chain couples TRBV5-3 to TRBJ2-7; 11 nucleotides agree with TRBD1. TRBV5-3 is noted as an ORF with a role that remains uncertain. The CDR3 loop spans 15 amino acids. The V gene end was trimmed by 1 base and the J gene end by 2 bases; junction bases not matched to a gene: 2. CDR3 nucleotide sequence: TGTGCCAGAAGCTTGTGGGGACAGGGGGCCTACGAGCAGTACTTC. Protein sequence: CARSLWGQGAYEQYF.

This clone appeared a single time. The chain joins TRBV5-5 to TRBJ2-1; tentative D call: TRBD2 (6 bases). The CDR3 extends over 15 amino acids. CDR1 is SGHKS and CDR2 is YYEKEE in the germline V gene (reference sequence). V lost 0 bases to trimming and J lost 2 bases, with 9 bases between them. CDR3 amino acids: CASSLELAPYNEQFF. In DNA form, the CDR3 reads TGTGCCAGCAGCTTGGAACTAGCCCCCTACAATGAGCAGTTCTTC.

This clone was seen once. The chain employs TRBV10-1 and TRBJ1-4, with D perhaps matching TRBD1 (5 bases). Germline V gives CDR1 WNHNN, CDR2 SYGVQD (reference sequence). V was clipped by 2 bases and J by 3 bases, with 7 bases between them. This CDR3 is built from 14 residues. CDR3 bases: TGCGCCAGCAGTGAGGGGGCGGCTAATGAAAAACTGTTTTTT. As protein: CASSEGAANEKLFF.

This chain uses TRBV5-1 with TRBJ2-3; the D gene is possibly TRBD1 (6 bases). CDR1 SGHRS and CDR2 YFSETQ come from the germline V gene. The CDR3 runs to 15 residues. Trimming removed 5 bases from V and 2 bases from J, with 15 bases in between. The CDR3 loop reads CASRYLRQVTDTQYF. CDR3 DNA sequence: TGCGCCAGCAGATACTTAAGACAGGTCACAGATACGCAGTATTTT.

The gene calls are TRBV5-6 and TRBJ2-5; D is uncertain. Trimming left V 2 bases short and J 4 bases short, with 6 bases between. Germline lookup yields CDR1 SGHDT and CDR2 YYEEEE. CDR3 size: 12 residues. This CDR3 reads CASSFSTETQYF. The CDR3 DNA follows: TGTGCCAGCAGCTTTTCCACAGAGACCCAGTACTTC.

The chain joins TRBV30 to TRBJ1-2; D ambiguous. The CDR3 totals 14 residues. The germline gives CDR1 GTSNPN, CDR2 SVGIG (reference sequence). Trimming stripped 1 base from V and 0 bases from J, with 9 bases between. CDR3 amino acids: CAWSAIGANYGYTF. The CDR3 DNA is TGTGCCTGGAGTGCGATCGGGGCTAACTATGGCTACACCTTC.

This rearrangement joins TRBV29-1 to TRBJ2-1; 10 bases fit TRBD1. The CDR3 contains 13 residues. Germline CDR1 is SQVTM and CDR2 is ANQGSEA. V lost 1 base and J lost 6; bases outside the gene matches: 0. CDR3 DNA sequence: TGCAGCGTTGAAGGGGACAGGGGCAATGAGCAGTTCTTC. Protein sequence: CSVEGDRGNEQFF.

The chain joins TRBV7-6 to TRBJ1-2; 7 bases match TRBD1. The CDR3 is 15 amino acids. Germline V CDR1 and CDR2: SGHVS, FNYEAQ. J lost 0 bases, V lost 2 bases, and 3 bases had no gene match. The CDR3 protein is CASSLRQGANYGYTF. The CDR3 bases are TGTGCCAGCAGCTTACGACAGGGAGCTAACTATGGCTACACCTTC.

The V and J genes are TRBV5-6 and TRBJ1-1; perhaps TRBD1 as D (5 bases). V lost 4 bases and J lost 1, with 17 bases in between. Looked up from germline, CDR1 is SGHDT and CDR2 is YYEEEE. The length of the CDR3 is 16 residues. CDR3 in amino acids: CASSHGWARENTEAFF. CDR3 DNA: TGTGCCAGCAGCCACGGATGGGCCAGGGAGAACACTGAAGCTTTCTTT.

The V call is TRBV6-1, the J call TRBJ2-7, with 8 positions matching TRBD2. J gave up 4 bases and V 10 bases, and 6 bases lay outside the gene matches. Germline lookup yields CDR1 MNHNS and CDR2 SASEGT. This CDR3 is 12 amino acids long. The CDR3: CATKRERYEQYF. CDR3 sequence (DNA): TGTGCCACTAAGCGGGAGCGGTACGAGCAGTACTTC.

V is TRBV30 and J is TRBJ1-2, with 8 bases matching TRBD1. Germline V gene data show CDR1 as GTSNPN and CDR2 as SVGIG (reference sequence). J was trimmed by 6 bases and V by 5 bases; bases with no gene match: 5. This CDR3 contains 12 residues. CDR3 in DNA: TGTGCCTGGCAGGGGGCGATGAATGGCTACACCTTC. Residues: CAWQGAMNGYTF.

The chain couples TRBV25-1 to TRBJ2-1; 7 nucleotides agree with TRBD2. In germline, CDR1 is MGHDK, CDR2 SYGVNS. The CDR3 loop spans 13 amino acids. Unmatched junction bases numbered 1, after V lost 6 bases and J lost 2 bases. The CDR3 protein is CASRAGTYNEQFF. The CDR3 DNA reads TGTGCCAGCAGAGCGGGAACCTACAATGAGCAGTTCTTC.

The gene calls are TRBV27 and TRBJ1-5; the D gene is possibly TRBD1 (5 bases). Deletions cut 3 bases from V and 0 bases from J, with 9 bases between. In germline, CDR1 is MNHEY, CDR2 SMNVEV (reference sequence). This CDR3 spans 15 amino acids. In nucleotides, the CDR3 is TGTGCCAGCAGTTTCTCCGGGACTAGCAATCAGCCCCAGCATTTT. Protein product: CASSFSGTSNQPQHF.

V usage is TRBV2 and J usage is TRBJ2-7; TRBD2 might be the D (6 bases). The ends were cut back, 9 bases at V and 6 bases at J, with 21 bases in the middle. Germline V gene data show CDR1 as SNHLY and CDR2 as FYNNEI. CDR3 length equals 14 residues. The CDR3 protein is CASYMTRSRGEQYF. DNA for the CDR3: TGTGCCAGTTATATGACTAGATCTCGGGGCGAGCAGTACTTC.

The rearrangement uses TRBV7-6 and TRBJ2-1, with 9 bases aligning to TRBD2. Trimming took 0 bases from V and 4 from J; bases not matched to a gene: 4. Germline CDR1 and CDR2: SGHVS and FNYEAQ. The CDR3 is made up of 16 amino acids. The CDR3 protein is CASSLALAGLYNEQFF. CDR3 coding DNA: TGTGCCAGCAGCTTAGCGCTAGCGGGACTTTACAATGAGCAGTTCTTC.

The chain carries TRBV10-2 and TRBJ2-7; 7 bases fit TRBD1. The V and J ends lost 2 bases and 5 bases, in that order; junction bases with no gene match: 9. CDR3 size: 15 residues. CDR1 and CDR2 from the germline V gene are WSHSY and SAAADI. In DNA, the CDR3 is TGCGCCAGCAGTGAGCCCCGGACAGGTCCCAACGAGCAGTACTTC. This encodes CASSEPRTGPNEQYF.

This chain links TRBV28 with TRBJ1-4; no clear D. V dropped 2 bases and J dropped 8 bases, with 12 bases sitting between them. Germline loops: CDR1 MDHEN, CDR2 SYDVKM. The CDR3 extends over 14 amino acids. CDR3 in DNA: TGTGCCAGCAGTTTAGGCAGGATCGGCGAAAAACTGTTTTTT. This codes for CASSLGRIGEKLFF.

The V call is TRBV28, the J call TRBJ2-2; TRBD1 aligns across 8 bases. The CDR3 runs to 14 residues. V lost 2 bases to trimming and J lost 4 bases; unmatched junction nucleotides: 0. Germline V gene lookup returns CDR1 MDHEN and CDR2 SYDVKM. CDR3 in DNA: TGTGCCAGCAGTTTAGGACAGGGCACCGGGGAGCTGTTTTTT. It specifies CASSLGQGTGELFF.

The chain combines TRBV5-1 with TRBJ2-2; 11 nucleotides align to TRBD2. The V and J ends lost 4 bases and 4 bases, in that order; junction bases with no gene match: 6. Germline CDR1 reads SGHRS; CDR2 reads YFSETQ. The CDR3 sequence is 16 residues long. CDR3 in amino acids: CASSIGLAGGTGELFF. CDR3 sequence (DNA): TGCGCCAGCAGCATAGGACTAGCGGGCGGCACCGGGGAGCTGTTTTTT.

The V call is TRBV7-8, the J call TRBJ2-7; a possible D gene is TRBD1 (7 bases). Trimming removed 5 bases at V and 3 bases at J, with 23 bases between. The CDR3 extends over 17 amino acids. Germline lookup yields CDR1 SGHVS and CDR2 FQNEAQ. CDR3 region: CASSPTWQGGKLYEQYF. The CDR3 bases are TGTGCCAGCAGCCCAACATGGCAGGGGGGAAAACTCTACGAGCAGTACTTC.

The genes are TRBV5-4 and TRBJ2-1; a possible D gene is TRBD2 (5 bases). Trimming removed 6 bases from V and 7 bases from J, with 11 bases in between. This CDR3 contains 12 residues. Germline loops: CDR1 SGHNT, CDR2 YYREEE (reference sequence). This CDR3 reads CASTEGGNEQFF. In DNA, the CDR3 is TGTGCCAGCACCGAGGGCGGGAATGAGCAGTTCTTC.

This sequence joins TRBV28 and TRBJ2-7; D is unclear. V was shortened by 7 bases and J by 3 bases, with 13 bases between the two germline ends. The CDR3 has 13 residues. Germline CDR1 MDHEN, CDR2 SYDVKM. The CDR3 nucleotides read TGTGCCAGCACCGCCTCGACGGACTACGAGCAGTACTTC. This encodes CASTASTDYEQYF.

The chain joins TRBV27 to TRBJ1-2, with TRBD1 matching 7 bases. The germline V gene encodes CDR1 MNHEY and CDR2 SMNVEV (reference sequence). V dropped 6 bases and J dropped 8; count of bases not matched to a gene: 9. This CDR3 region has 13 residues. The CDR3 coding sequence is TGTGCCAGCAGCTGGGCCAGGGGGAGGGGCTACACCTTC. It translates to CASSWARGRGYTF.

Here the CDR3 DNA reads TGTGCCAGCAGTGAAACGACGTATGGCTACACCTTC. Its protein is CASSETTYGYTF. The chain uses TRBV2 and TRBJ1-2; D ambiguous. The CDR3 extends over 12 amino acids. The V end was cut by 2 bases, the J end by 5 bases, with 6 bases between. Germline CDR1 and CDR2: SNHLY and FYNNEI.

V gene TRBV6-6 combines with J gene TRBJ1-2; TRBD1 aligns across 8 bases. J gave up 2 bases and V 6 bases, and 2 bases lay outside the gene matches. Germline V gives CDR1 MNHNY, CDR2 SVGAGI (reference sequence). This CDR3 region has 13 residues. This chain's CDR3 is CASSRDRNYGYTF. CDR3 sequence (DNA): TGTGCCAGCAGCCGGGACAGGAACTATGGCTACACCTTC.

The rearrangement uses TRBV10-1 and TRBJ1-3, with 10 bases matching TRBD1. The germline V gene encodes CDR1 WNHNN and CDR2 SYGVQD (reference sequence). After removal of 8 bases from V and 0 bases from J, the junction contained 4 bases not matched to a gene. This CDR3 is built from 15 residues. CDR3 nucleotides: TGCGCCAGCGGGGGACAGGGGAGCTCTGGAAACACCATATATTTT. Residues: CASGGQGSSGNTIYF.

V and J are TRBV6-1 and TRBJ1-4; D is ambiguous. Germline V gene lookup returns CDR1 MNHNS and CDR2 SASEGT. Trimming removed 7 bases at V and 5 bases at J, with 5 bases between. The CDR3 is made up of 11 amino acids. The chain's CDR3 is CASNTNEKLFF. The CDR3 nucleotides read TGTGCCAGCAACACGAATGAAAAACTGTTTTTT.